This T cell receptor (beta chain) was captured in a study of control samples from healthy donors and cancer patients. TCRdb's table, derived via immunoSEQ multiplex PCR, lists solely in-frame clones and lacks some. The table has 99,000 or so clones, about four fifths seen once; the top ten hold roughly 13%. The CDR3 consists of 14 residues. Trimming shortened V by 9 bases and J by 7 bases, and 18 bases separated the two germline ends. The germline CDR1 and CDR2 sequences are MDHEN and SYDVKM. The TCR was taken from a woman aged 50 to 65 in good health. The V call is TRBV28, the J call TRBJ1-4, with D perhaps TRBD1 (5 bases). The sample taken for sequencing was blood. The CDR3 spells CASSARGVSEKLFF. The DNA of the CDR3 is TGTGCCAGTTCGGCTAGGGGTGTCTCTGAAAAACTGTTTTTT. Full variable domain (remainder filled in from reference TRBV28 and TRBJ1-4): DVKVTQSSRYLVKRTGEKVFLECVQDMDHENMFWYRQDPGLGLRLIYFSYDVKMKEKGDIPEGYSVSREKKERFSLILESASTNQTSMYLCASSARGVSEKLFFGSGTQLSVL.